The subject of this entry is one TCR beta chain. Its antigen remains unidentified. V was pared by 3 bases and J by 8 bases, with 13 bases between. This CDR3 spans 13 amino acids. Germline CDR1 LNHDA, CDR2 SQIVND (reference sequence). These data originate in a study of cytomegalovirus exposure and HLA in healthy donors. Overall study results and limits: Common viral pathogens were later found to be apparently linked to several of the most significant clusters.

Use of 60 Vbeta and 13 Jbeta primers characterized the PCR. Using immunoSEQ multiplex PCR, the repertoire was profiled, and TCRdb retains in-frame clones only, with some absent. The table lists about 170,000 clones, just over 70% of them singletons. This chain joins TRBV19 and TRBJ1-2; the D gene is possibly TRBD1 (5 bases). This receptor was obtained from a human donor in good health. Material for sequencing was PBMCs. CDR3 sequence: CASSILGDSGYTF. CDR3 sequence (DNA): TGTGCCAGTAGTATTCTAGGGGACTCCGGCTACACCTTC. Looking up the rest from reference TRBV19 and TRBJ1-2 gives the full variable domain: DGGITQSPKYLFRKEGQNVTLSCEQNLNHDAMYWYRQDPGQGLRLIYYSQIVNDFQKGDIAEGYSVSREKKESFPLTVTSAQKNPTAFYLCASSILGDSGYTFGSGTRLTVV.